This TCR beta chain was observed in a study of T cells after yellow fever vaccination. TCRdb analysed the 5' RACE reads with MiXCR anew, one entry per CDR3 protein. Of some 110,000 distinct CDR3 sequences in the sample, 7.2% were seen once. Many counts were recorded for this clonotype. Trimming stripped 5 bases from V and 9 bases from J, with 17 bases between. Germline assignment: CDR1 LGHDT and CDR2 YNNKEL (reference sequence). CDR3 length equals 15 residues. The receptor comes from a young man who received the YFV17D yellow fever vaccine. The gene calls are TRBV3-1 and TRBJ1-6; no definite D call. The sample in question was CD4+ T cells sorted from PBMCs, obtained approximately 40 days after the first yellow fever vaccination. The CDR3 loop is CASSSHTDFSSPLHF. The CDR3 DNA reads TGTGCCAGCAGCTCCCATACGGACTTCTCTTCACCCCTCCACTTT.